This TCR beta chain emerged from a study of tumor-infiltrating lymphocytes in primary liver carcinoma. Whole-study findings and limits: Compared with blood, tumor repertoires held significantly more in their top 250 clones. Compared with tumor region pairs, tumor-adjacent and tumor-blood pairs overlapped less.

TCR beta cDNA came from about 0.45 ug total RNA, primed with a constant-region primer. Libraries for TCR beta were built through three nested multiplex PCR rounds, which together made up a slightly modified ARM-PCR procedure. The first two PCR rounds, roughly 9 cycles each, used TRBV1-TRBV30 forward primers and a C-beta reverse primer. TCRdb independently ran MiXCR on the multiplex PCR reads; one entry per CDR3 protein. This table holds tens of thousands of distinct CDR3 sequences, 71% found once. Both RNA and DNA were isolated together from 20-30 mg of bulk tissue that had not been sorted. Patients had chronic HBV infection and were treatment-naive. In regard to this clonotype: As yet, its antigen is unknown. Sequence at one end of the junction differs from germline and may be a read error.

The CDR3 is made up of 13 amino acids. The TCR comes from a woman aged 60-75 years with primary liver carcinoma and hepatitis B virus infection. The sequencing sample was made of liver tumor tissue from sampling region 4. Stated subset: tumor region T4, right-lateral pole. The genes are TRBV12-3 or TRBV12-4 and TRBJ2-7; D gene uncertain. The CDR3 sequence: CGSSFGSYYEQYF. In DNA, the CDR3 is TGTGGCAGCAGTTTCGGGTCCTATTACGAGCAGTACTTC.